This T cell receptor beta chain was observed in a study of blood T cells in healthy people across ages. Broader study findings: In these data, TCR beta diversity tracked strongly with naive T cell percentage.

Using a J-beta primer mix together with a sample-barcoded 5' primer, a second PCR was run for roughly 7 to 11 cycles. TCRdb processed the 5' RACE reads anew with MiXCR; each CDR3 protein has one entry. The data show over 600,000 distinct CDR3 sequences, around 38% seen once. Isolation per sample recovered at least 7 million PBMCs. This clonotype came up once. Antigen unknown. After removal of 4 bases from V and 11 bases from J, the junction contained 17 bases not matched to a gene. The CDR3 is 16 amino acids. The germline V gene has CDR1 SGHDN and CDR2 FVKESK. This rearrangement joins TRBV14 to TRBJ2-5; 9 bases fit TRBD1. Source material: blood. This TCR was sampled from an elderly man in good health. The CDR3 protein is CASSRTSGTGIYGQYF. CDR3 DNA: TGTGCCAGCAGCCGGACGTCCGGGACAGGGATCTACGGGCAGTACTTC. The whole variable domain, filled in from reference TRBV14 and TRBJ2-5, reads EAGVTQFPSHSVIEKGQTVTLRCDPISGHDNLYWYRRVMGKEIKFLLHFVKESKQDESGMPNNRFLAERTGGTYSTLKVQPAELEDSGVYFCASSRTSGTGIYGQYFGPGTRLLVL.